What follows are 3 T cell receptor beta chains derived from one specimen sequenced in a study of cytomegalovirus exposure and HLA in healthy donors. Researchers ran the PCR with 60 Vbeta and 13 Jbeta primers. TCRdb keeps only in-frame clones here, not all; method: immunoSEQ multiplex PCR. This sample has 130,000 or so clones, with 65% to 75% found just once. The material sequenced was PBMCs. These receptors came from a man aged 40-50 years in good health and CMV-seropositive.

This chain uses TRBV6-5 with TRBJ1-5; 8 bases match TRBD1. Per the germline V gene, CDR1 is MNHEY and CDR2 is SVGAGI. CDR3 size: 15 residues. The V segment lost 0 bases and the J segment 7 bases; nucleotides outside the gene matches: 5. The DNA of the CDR3 is TGTGCCAGCAGTTACTCGGGGGACAGGCGGCAGCCCCAGCATTTT. Encoded protein: CASSYSGDRRQPQHF.

This sequence joins TRBV2 and TRBJ2-7, with 13 positions matching TRBD2. The junction had 5 bases not matched to a gene; V was cut back by 6 bases and J by 0 bases. The CDR3 length is 16 residues. Germline V gene data show CDR1 as SNHLY and CDR2 as FYNNEI. The CDR3 region has the DNA TGTGCCAGCAGCGAGGGACTAGCGGGGACCTCCTACGAGCAGTACTTC. Protein sequence: CASSEGLAGTSYEQYF.

This clone has just a few counts. Additional DNA sequences in this sample encode the identical CDR3. The chain recombines TRBV18 with TRBJ2-5; possibly TRBD1 for D (6 bases). Trimming took off 1 base at V and 4 bases at J, with 7 bases between the two ends. Germline V gives CDR1 KGHSH, CDR2 LQKENI. This CDR3 has 13 amino acids. The CDR3, as DNA: TGTGCCAGCTCACCACTACAGGGAGAGACCCAGTACTTC. This gives the protein CASSPLQGETQYF.